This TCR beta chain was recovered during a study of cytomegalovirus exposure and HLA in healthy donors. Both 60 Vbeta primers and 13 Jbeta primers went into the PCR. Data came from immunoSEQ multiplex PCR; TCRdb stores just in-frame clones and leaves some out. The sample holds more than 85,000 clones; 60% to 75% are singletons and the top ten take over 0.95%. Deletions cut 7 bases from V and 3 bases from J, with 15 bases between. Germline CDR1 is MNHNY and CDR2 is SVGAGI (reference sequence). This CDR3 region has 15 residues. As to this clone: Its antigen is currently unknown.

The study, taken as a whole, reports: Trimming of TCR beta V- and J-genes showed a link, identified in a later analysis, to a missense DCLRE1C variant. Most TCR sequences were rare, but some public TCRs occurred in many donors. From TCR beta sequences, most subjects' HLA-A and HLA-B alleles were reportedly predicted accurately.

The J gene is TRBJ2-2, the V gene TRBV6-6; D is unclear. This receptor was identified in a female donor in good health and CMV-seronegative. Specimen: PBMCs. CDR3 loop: CASTDVEAHTGELFF. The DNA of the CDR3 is TGTGCCAGCACCGACGTCGAGGCGCACACCGGGGAGCTGTTTTTT.